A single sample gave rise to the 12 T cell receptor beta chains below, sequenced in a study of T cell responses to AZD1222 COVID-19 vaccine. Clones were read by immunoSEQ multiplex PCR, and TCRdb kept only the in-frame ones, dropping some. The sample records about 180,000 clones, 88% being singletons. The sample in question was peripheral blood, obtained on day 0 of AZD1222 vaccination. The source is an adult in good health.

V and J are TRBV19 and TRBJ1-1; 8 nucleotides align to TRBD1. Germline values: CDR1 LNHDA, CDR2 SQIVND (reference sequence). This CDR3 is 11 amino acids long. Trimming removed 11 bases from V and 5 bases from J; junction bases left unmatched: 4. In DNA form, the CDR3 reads TGTGCCGTCCAGGGGGCGACTGAAGCTTTCTTT. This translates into CAVQGATEAFF. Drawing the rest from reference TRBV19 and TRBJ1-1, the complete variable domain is DGGITQSPKYLFRKEGQNVTLSCEQNLNHDAMYWYRQDPGQGLRLIYYSQIVNDFQKGDIAEGYSVSREKKESFPLTVTSAQKNPTAFYLCAVQGATEAFFGQGTRLTVV.

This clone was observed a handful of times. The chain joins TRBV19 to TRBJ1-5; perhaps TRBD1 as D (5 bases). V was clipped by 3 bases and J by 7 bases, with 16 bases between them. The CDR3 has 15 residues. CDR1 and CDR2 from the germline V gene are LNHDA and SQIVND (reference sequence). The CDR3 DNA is TGTGCCAGTAGTATGATGAGGGGAGGGGACCAGCCCCAGCATTTT. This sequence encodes CASSMMRGGDQPQHF.

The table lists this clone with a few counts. CDR3 residues: CASSWGLNTGELFF. The CDR3 nucleotides are TGTGCCAGCAGCTGGGGTTTGAACACCGGGGAGCTGTTTTTT. The chain is built from TRBV6-5 and TRBJ2-2; no firm D call. In germline, CDR1 is MNHEY, CDR2 SVGAGI. The CDR3 has 14 residues. Trimming left V 6 bases short and J 1 base short, with 9 bases between.

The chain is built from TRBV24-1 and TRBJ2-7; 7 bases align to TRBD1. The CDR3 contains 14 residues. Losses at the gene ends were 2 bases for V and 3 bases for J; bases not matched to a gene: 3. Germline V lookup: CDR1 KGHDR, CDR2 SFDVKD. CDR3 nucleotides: TGTGCCACCAGTGATTCCGGGACAGTCTACGAGCAGTACTTC. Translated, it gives CATSDSGTVYEQYF.

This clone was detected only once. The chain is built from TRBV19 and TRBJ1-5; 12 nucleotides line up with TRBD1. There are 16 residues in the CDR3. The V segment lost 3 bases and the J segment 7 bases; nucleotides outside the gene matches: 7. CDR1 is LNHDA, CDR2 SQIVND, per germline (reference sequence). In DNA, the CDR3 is TGTGCCAGTAGTATCGGGACAGGGGGCTTTGGGCAGCCCCAGCATTTT. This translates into CASSIGTGGFGQPQHF.

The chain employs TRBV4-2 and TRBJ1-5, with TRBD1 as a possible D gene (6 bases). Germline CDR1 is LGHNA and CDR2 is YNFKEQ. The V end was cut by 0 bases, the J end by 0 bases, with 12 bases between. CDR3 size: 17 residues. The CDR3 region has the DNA TGTGCCAGCAGCCAAGATGTCCGGACAGCTAGCAATCAGCCCCAGCATTTT. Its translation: CASSQDVRTASNQPQHF.

The CDR3 region has the DNA TGTGCCAGCAGCTTAAGGCGGACCGGGGAGCTGTTTTTT. Translating it yields CASSLRRTGELFF. The chain links TRBV7-3 to TRBJ2-2; no clear D gene. Germline V CDR1 and CDR2: SGHTA, FQGTGA. The length of the CDR3 is 13 residues. V lost 1 base and J lost 5, with 5 bases in between.

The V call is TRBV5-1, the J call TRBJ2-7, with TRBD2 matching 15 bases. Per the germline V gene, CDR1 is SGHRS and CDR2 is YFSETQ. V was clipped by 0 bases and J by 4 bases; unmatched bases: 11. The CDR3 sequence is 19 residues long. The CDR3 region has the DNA TGCGCCAGCAGCTTGGGTCCGGGACTAGCGGGAGGCCGAGGGTACGAGCAGTACTTC. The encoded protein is CASSLGPGLAGGRGYEQYF.

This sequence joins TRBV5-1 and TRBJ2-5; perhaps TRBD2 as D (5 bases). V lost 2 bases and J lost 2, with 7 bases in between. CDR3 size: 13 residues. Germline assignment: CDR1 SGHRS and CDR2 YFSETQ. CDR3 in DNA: TGCGCCAGCAGCTTAGCGGTACAAGAGACCCAGTACTTC. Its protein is CASSLAVQETQYF.

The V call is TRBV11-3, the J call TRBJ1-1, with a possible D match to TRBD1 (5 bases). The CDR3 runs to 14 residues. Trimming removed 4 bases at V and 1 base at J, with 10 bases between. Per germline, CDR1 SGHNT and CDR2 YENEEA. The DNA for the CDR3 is TGTGCCAGCAGCTCAGGGCAAACGAACACTGAAGCTTTCTTT. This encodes CASSSGQTNTEAFF.

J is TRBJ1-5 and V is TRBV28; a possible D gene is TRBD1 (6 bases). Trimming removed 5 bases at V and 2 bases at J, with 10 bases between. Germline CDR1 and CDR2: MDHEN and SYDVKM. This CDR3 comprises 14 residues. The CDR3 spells CASSRDIRNQPQHF. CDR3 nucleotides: TGTGCCAGCAGTAGGGACATACGCAATCAGCCCCAGCATTTT. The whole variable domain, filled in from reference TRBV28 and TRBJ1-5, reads DVKVTQSSRYLVKRTGEKVFLECVQDMDHENMFWYRQDPGLGLRLIYFSYDVKMKEKGDIPEGYSVSREKKERFSLILESASTNQTSMYLCASSRDIRNQPQHFGDGTRLSIL.

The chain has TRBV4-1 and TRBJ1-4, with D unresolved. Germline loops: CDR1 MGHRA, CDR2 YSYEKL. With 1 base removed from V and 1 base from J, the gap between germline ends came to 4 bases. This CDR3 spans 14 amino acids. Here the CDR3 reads CASSQVGTNEKLFF. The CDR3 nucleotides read TGCGCCAGCAGCCAAGTGGGAACTAATGAAAAACTGTTTTTT.